This TCR beta chain was identified during a study of CD8+ T cells in alopecia areata (dated 2018 in TCRdb). The study in broad terms: Treated patients were enrolled in an open-label pilot trial of oral tofacitinib at 5 to 10 mg twice daily for moderate-to-severe alopecia areata. Tofacitinib was administered for 6 to 18 months, and 6 months of follow-up off drug were then conducted to assess delayed response and recurrence. For the treated patients, the SALT score, which quantifies what percentage of scalp surface area is affected, served as the measure of disease severity. The study used high-throughput TCRbeta sequencing to examine T cell clonal expansion in alopecia areata, in both the C3H/HeJ mouse model and human patients. Human TCRbeta sequencing covered scalp tissue and sorted CD4+ and CD8+ peripheral blood T cells from patchy and totalis/universalis alopecia areata patients and healthy controls. Tofacitinib-treated patients had biopsies at baseline and at 4 and 24 weeks of treatment, with a later scalp biopsy in several patients. Scalp clonality was compared among normal scalp (n=4), patchy alopecia areata scalp (n=8), and alopecia totalis/universalis scalp (n=8). The RNA source kit depended on sample type: the PAXgene miRNA kit for fixed scalp, the miRNeasy kit for PBMCs, and the RNeasy kit for mouse skin. immunoSEQ multiplex PCR using 35 Vbeta forward primers and 13 Jbeta reverse primers was used to amplify TCRbeta CDR3 regions. Overall study results and their limits: Unlike mouse skin, where gammadelta T cells dominate, normal human skin contains resident alphabeta T cells that get sequenced too, which complicates analysis of the scalp TCR repertoire. Scalp clonality and the number of expanded CD8+ clones among the top 100 scalp clones were significantly decreased by tofacitinib. Many expanded lesional clones persisted in scalp and blood during tofacitinib treatment, which may partly explain relapse after stopping treatment. Because the treated cohort was small and had only one nonresponder, larger studies are needed to examine links between baseline CD8+ expansion and response. Lesional scalp, especially in alopecia totalis/universalis, showed higher clonality and more expanded CD8+ clones than normal scalp, suggesting antigenic drive. Shared TCR sequences between patients were less evident than in mice, which may be partly attributable to HLA diversity in the patient population.

Receptors were amplified or captured by the immunoSEQ multiplex PCR assay. For TCR sequencing, RNA was extracted from every sample and reverse transcribed into cDNA to serve as template. SuperScript III was used to make first-strand cDNA, primed with a 2:1 mix of oligo-dT and random hexamers. A synthetic immune receptor repertoire was used to assess amplification bias, and residual bias was removed computationally. For the original study's pipeline: Raw reads were preprocessed to remove errors, and CDR3 was defined by IMGT conventions from the conserved cysteine to phenylalanine. Clonality was computed by normalizing Shannon entropy by log2 of the number of productive unique TCRs and subtracting the result from 1. CD4 or CD8 identity of scalp clones was inferred by cross-referencing scalp TCRbeta sequences with sorted blood CD4 and CD8 repertoires. The table comes from immuneACCESS by way of TCRdb, which keeps in-frame sequences with V and J called. Part of the clones is missing from these tables; in studies checked, under half for an unresolved V gene and the rest for unknown reasons. That table is the source of V, J and clone size, and D and trimming were worked out from the DNA. This sample is represented by about 120,000 clones; about 59% of them were singletons. 10% to 15% of the sample rests with the top ten.

Remarks on this clone: Its antigen is still unknown. It has no much larger one-base neighbor in the sample; base qualities were not kept.

According to the study, the label for this sample's time point signals: around 22 weeks on oral tofacitinib. The sample's treatment or condition label, decoded: oral pan-JAK inhibitor, 5-10 mg twice daily. Lesional scalp punch biopsies and peripheral blood were collected from alopecia areata patients. PBMCs were separated by density centrifugation and stained for CD3, CD4 and CD8, after which CD4+ and CD8+ T cells were sorted on a FACSAria. This clonotype originated in a human donor with alopecia areata. Source: CD8+ T cells sorted from blood, taken at week 24, from a patient treated with tofacitinib.

The base sequence is TGTGCCTGGAGCCTCGGGACAGGGGGAGATACGCAGTATTTT. It specifies CAWSLGTGGDTQYF. Recombination connected TRBV30 to TRBJ2-3, and TRBD1 aligns with 11 junction nucleotides. For CDR1 and CDR2, the germline V gene (reference sequence) lists GTSNPN and SVGIG. Reading from cysteine to phenylalanine, the CDR3 counts 14 amino acids. Only the CDR3 DNA stays, 42 bases, in frame from base 1. Compared with germline, V lacks 3 bases and J lacks 5 bases; bases without a gene match: 4.